This T cell receptor (beta chain) was profiled in a study of shared clonotypes between healthy human individuals. Study overall: A donor's plate count was three for CD4 naive and three for CD4 memory; CD8 naive had two and CD8 memory one.

Measured with immunoSEQ multiplex PCR; TCRdb has only the in-frame clones, and not every one. This table holds around 2.5 million clones, 93% found once. V was clipped by 3 bases and J by 3 bases, with 17 bases between them. This CDR3 is built from 16 residues. The germline CDR1 and CDR2 sequences are MNHNS and SASEGT. J is TRBJ1-1 and V is TRBV6-1; no reliable D call. Sequencing used naive CD4+ T cells from PBMCs. The subset denotes: CD45RA+ positively selected. The receptor's source is a man between 18 and 35 years old in good health. Some clones in this sample may be carry-over from other donors' samples. In DNA form, the CDR3 reads TGTGCCAGCAGTGAGGCAAGTACAGTACCCCACACTGAAGCTTTCTTT. Protein: CASSEASTVPHTEAFF.